This TCR beta chain emerged from a study of CD8 T cells in Susac syndrome (dated by TCRdb to the late 2010s). With respect to the entire study: Among the sequenced Susac syndrome patients, about 6 had clinically active disease and under ten were in clinical remission. Repertoire sequencing was used to test whether CD8+ T cell activation and differentiation in Susac syndrome was antigen driven. At blood withdrawal, Susac syndrome patients were either therapy-naive, taking corticosteroids (in some cases with IVIg as well), or taking IVIg alone. Paper-wide results and their limitations: The number of individuals in the TCR sequencing and HLA analysis was recognized as being relatively small. The CD4+ T cell repertoire of patients with Susac syndrome showed no detectable clonal expansion.

Peripheral blood CD8+ and CD4+ T cells from healthy donors, Susac syndrome patients and multiple sclerosis patients were profiled using high-throughput TCR beta sequencing. Susac syndrome patients met recently defined diagnostic criteria for definite or probable disease. Bulk CD8+ and CD4+ T cells were purified magnetically by negative isolation, whereas CD8+ TEMRA cells were enriched by FACS. Blood was collected in EDTA tubes and processed within 24 hours, with PBMCs isolated through density gradient centrifugation. PBMCs intended for TCR sequencing were cryopreserved in liquid nitrogen and thawed later in a water bath at 37 degrees C. The sorted or isolated CD4+, CD8+ and CD8+ TEMRA cells had a purity of 90% or higher. RNA was extracted using the RNeasy kit, and about 0.5 to 1 microgram was reverse transcribed with random hexamers. The immunoSEQ multiplex PCR assay, which covers 54 Vbeta and 13 Jbeta segments, was used to amplify TCR beta CDR3 regions. PCR amplification bias was corrected using a synthetic template baseline for primer optimization and computational correction. The source study handled its data this way. Reads were assigned to V, D and J genes according to IMGT and analyzed in immunoSEQ Analyzer, with only productive sequences retained. To calculate clonality, Shannon entropy was normalized by log2 of the number of productive unique sequences and then subtracted from one. For each patient and control, public and private clones were evaluated among the 100 most prevalent clones. Susac-specific clones were defined as absent from healthy and MS cohorts, 1052 published viral clones and other ImmuneACCESS disease sequences. In-frame beta chains were kept once TCRdb had trimmed the public reads at Q25 with fastp and called clones with MiXCR. When rows share a CDR3 protein, they turn into one entry using the most common DNA and genes. TCRdb's processing, not the authors' own work, is the source of the V and J calls. The sample includes 150,000 to 200,000 distinct CDR3 sequences, with about 91% observed a single time. Together, the top ten hold about 0.1% of the sample.

With regard to this clonotype: This clone's antigen is unknown. The record has no base qualities; no much larger clone is one base away.

The CDR3 goes from the cysteine to the phenylalanine over 15 residues. Just CDR3 DNA is preserved here, 45 bases in frame from base 1. V and J are truncated by 0 bases and 4 bases respectively, leaving an intervening sequence of 10 bases. The germline V gene yields SGHAT for CDR1 and FQNNGV for CDR2. The sequence was obtained from a human donor with Susac syndrome. The source material was CD4+ T cells from PBMCs. The chain was built from TRBV11-2 and TRBJ2-1; TRBD1 could be the D gene, as 6 bases match. The CDR3 reads as follows: CASSLEAGVYNEQFF. The nucleotides are TGTGCCAGCAGCTTAGAGGCAGGGGTTTACAATGAGCAGTTCTTC.